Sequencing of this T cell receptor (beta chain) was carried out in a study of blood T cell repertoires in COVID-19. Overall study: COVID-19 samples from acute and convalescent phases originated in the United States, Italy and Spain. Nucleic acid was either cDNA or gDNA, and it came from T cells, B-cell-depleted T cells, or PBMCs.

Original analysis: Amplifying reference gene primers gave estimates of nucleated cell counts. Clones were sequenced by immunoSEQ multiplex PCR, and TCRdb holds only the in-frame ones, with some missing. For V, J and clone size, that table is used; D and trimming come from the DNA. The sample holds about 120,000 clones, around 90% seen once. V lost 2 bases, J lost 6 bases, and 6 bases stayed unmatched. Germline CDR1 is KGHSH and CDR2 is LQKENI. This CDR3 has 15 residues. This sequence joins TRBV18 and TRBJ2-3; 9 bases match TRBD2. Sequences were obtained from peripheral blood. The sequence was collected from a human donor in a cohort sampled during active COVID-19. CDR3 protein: CASSPISSGTDTQYF. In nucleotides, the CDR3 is TGTGCCAGCTCACCAATCTCTAGCGGGACGGATACGCAGTATTTT.